One sample yielded the 21 T cell receptor beta chains listed below, sequenced in a study of blood T cell repertoires in COVID-19. Sequenced by immunoSEQ multiplex PCR; TCRdb stores in-frame clones only, minus some. The sample has 200,000 to 300,000 clones, around 89% seen once. Sequencing was performed on PBMCs or T cells enriched from blood (not recorded which). The receptors stem from a young woman who had recovered from COVID-19.

The gene calls are TRBV29-1 and TRBJ2-1; D is uncertain. V was trimmed by 5 bases and J by 4 bases, leaving 12 bases between them. Germline assignment: CDR1 SQVTM and CDR2 ANQGSEA. This CDR3 is built from 13 residues. The CDR3, as DNA: TGCAGCGTTCGCACGAGAACTTACAATGAGCAGTTCTTC. This sequence encodes CSVRTRTYNEQFF.

The rearrangement links TRBV5-6 to TRBJ2-6; possibly TRBD1 for D (6 bases). Trimming took 4 bases from V and 0 from J, leaving 17 bases between them. The CDR3 has 18 amino acids. Germline loops: CDR1 SGHDT, CDR2 YYEEEE. CDR3 coding DNA: TGTGCCAGCAGCCGTATTGGGGGCGGCAACTCTGGGGCCAACGTCCTGACTTTC. The encoded protein is CASSRIGGGNSGANVLTF. The full variable domain, with the rest looked up from reference TRBV5-6 and TRBJ2-6, is DAGVTQSPTHLIKTRGQQVTLRCSPKSGHDTVSWYQQALGQGPQFIFQYYEEEERQRGNFPDRFSGHQFPNYSSELNVNALLLGDSALYLCASSRIGGGNSGANVLTFGAGSRLTVL.

The chain uses TRBV7-3 and TRBJ2-3, with 8 bases fitting TRBD2. This CDR3 is 16 amino acids long. V gave up 2 bases and J gave up 4 bases; unmatched junction bases: 8. Germline V gene data show CDR1 as SGHTA and CDR2 as FQGTGA. CDR3 nucleotides: TGTGCCAGCAGCTTACTCAGCGGGGGAGAGGCAGATACGCAGTATTTT. Translated, it gives CASSLLSGGEADTQYF.

This chain joins TRBV19 and TRBJ1-2; 7 nucleotides match TRBD1. J was trimmed by 6 bases and V by 5 bases; bases with no gene match: 9. The CDR3 has 14 residues. Germline V gives CDR1 LNHDA, CDR2 SQIVND (reference sequence). This CDR3 reads CASSPRTGWDGYTF. The CDR3 DNA is TGTGCCAGTAGTCCGAGGACAGGTTGGGATGGCTACACCTTC.

The V call is TRBV5-6, the J call TRBJ2-2; 7 bases agree with TRBD1. CDR1 is SGHDT, CDR2 YYEEEE, per germline. The ends lost 2 bases at V and 6 bases at J; junction bases unmatched: 4. The CDR3 consists of 14 residues. The CDR3 nucleotides are TGTGCCAGCAGCTTCACAGGGGTGGCCGGGGAGCTGTTTTTT. Translation gives CASSFTGVAGELFF.

Turning to this clone: This sample also contains other DNA sequences that code for the same CDR3. This chain joins TRBV7-2 and TRBJ2-5, with 7 bases aligning to TRBD2. The V and J ends lost 3 bases and 5 bases, in that order; junction bases with no gene match: 3. Germline CDR1 and CDR2: SGHTA and FQGNSA. This CDR3 region has 13 residues. DNA for the CDR3: TGTGCCAGCAGCTTCGCGGGAGAGGAGACCCAGTACTTC. Translating gives CASSFAGEETQYF.

The CDR3 DNA reads TGTGCCAGTAGCCGTCGGACAGGGACGGATGGCTACACCTTC. Its translation is CASSRRTGTDGYTF. The chain uses TRBV19 and TRBJ1-2, with 8 bases aligning to TRBD1. CDR1 is LNHDA and CDR2 is SQIVND in the germline V gene (reference sequence). The V gene end was trimmed by 6 bases and the J gene end by 6 bases; junction bases not matched to a gene: 9. This CDR3 region has 14 residues.

This sequence joins TRBV6-2 or TRBV6-3 and TRBJ2-6; maybe TRBD2 (5 bases). The V end lost 2 bases, the J end lost 3 bases, and 11 bases lay between the germline ends. This CDR3 is built from 16 residues. Germline V gene sequence: CDR1 MNHEY, CDR2 SVGEGT. The CDR3: CASSYPGFSGANVLTF. The CDR3 nucleotides are TGTGCCAGCAGTTACCCGGGGTTTAGTGGGGCCAACGTCCTGACTTTC.

The J gene is TRBJ1-1, the V gene TRBV7-2, with 11 bases fitting TRBD1. The ends lost 5 bases at V and 0 bases at J; junction bases unmatched: 8. Germline V lookup: CDR1 SGHTA, CDR2 FQGNSA. The CDR3 totals 17 residues. The CDR3: CASSLWTGGGLNTEAFF. The CDR3 nucleotides read TGTGCCAGCAGCCTTTGGACAGGGGGCGGCTTGAACACTGAAGCTTTCTTT.

This rearrangement joins TRBV9 to TRBJ1-1; 7 nucleotides align to TRBD1. This CDR3 spans 15 amino acids. The V gene's germline CDR1 is SGDLS and CDR2 YYNGEE. V shed 0 bases and J 3 bases; nucleotides not matched to a gene: 5. Here the CDR3 reads CASSVDGQEDTEAFF. DNA for the CDR3: TGTGCCAGCAGCGTAGATGGACAGGAAGACACTGAAGCTTTCTTT.

CDR3 in amino acids: CATSDSSGWRNEAFF. In DNA, the CDR3 is TGTGCCACCAGTGATTCCTCTGGGTGGAGAAATGAAGCTTTCTTT. The rearrangement joins TRBV24-1 to TRBJ1-1, with D unclear. From germline, CDR1 is KGHDR and CDR2 SFDVKD. The CDR3 runs 15 residues. Trimming cost V 2 bases and J 7 bases, with 16 bases left between them.

A few counts support this clone. V is TRBV7-9 and J is TRBJ2-3; 7 bases map to TRBD1. CDR1 is SEHNR and CDR2 is FQNEAQ in the germline V gene (reference sequence). This CDR3 region has 15 residues. With 1 base clipped from V and 4 bases from J, the junction kept 5 bases outside the gene matches. This chain's CDR3 is CASSLGGQGADTQYF. CDR3 nucleotides: TGTGCCAGCAGCTTAGGTGGCCAGGGGGCAGATACGCAGTATTTT.

The table lists this clone with a count of one. V usage is TRBV7-6 and J usage is TRBJ1-2, with a weak D call TRBD1 (6 bases). The CDR3 spans 16 residues. V shed 0 bases and J shed 6 bases, with 17 bases lying between them. In germline, CDR1 is SGHVS, CDR2 FNYEAQ. The CDR3 protein is CASSLASDRIEDGYTF. CDR3 DNA: TGTGCCAGCAGCTTAGCGAGTGACAGGATTGAGGATGGCTACACCTTC.

J is TRBJ2-4 and V is TRBV5-6, with D possibly being TRBD1 (5 bases). The CDR3 is 17 residues long. V shed 5 bases and J shed 6 bases, with 24 bases lying between them. CDR1 is SGHDT and CDR2 is YYEEEE in the germline V gene. CDR3 protein: CASSAQGRVLTGNIQYF. The CDR3 coding sequence is TGTGCCAGCAGTGCGCAGGGCAGGGTCTTAACGGGAAACATTCAGTACTTC.

V gene TRBV18 combines with J gene TRBJ1-2; the D is unclear. Trimming removed 3 bases at V and 0 bases at J, with 20 bases between. Germline assignment: CDR1 KGHSH and CDR2 LQKENI. The CDR3 loop spans 18 amino acids. The CDR3 loop is CASSPPFQAIGPNYGYTF. The CDR3, as DNA: TGTGCCAGCTCACCCCCATTTCAGGCTATAGGCCCTAACTATGGCTACACCTTC. The whole variable domain, filled in from reference TRBV18 and TRBJ1-2, reads NAGVMQNPRHLVRRRGQEARLRCSPMKGHSHVYWYRQLPEEGLKFMVYLQKENIIDESGMPKERFSAEFPKEGPSILRIQQVVRGDSAAYFCASSPPFQAIGPNYGYTFGSGTRLTVV.

In DNA form, the CDR3 reads TGCGCCAGCACTCTCGTTGGCTCGAACACCGGGGAGCTGTTTTTT. Protein sequence: CASTLVGSNTGELFF. The chain joins TRBV5-1 to TRBJ2-2; no definite D call. Germline V lookup: CDR1 SGHRS, CDR2 YFSETQ. The CDR3 runs 15 residues. V was shortened by 6 bases and J by 0 bases, with 12 bases between the two germline ends.

The chain is built from TRBV28 and TRBJ2-7; no clear D gene. Germline-derived CDR1 and CDR2 are MDHEN and SYDVKM. The V gene lost 1 base and the J gene lost 3 bases, with 10 bases spanning the gap. CDR3 length equals 14 residues. DNA for the CDR3: TGTGCCAGCAGTTTATATGAGGTCGTCTACGAGCAGTACTTC. Its translation: CASSLYEVVYEQYF.

The chain couples TRBV5-8 to TRBJ2-7, with 9 bases identical to TRBD1. CDR1 and CDR2 (germline): SGHTS, YDEGEE. J gave up 3 bases and V 4 bases, and 11 bases lay outside the gene matches. The CDR3 consists of 16 residues. The chain's CDR3 is CASSRQQGAFFYEQYF. The CDR3 nucleotides read TGTGCCAGCAGCCGTCAACAGGGGGCTTTTTTCTACGAGCAGTACTTC.

V and J are TRBV6-5 and TRBJ2-1; D gene ambiguous. Germline V gives CDR1 MNHEY, CDR2 SVGAGI. The CDR3 runs 14 residues. The germline V and J ends were trimmed by 7 bases and 7 bases, with 17 bases remaining between them. This CDR3 reads CASIKRGFGNEQFF. The CDR3, as DNA: TGTGCCAGCATTAAAAGAGGTTTTGGGAATGAGCAGTTCTTC.

This sequence joins TRBV19 and TRBJ1-6, with D possibly being TRBD1 (6 bases). This CDR3 has 15 amino acids. Germline-derived CDR1 and CDR2 are LNHDA and SQIVND (reference sequence). V was trimmed by 6 bases and J by 3 bases, leaving 12 bases between them. CDR3 bases: TGTGCCAGTAGACTTGACAGGTTCTATAATTCACCCCTCCACTTT. Translating it yields CASRLDRFYNSPLHF. Drawing the rest from reference TRBV19 and TRBJ1-6, the complete variable domain is DGGITQSPKYLFRKEGQNVTLSCEQNLNHDAMYWYRQDPGQGLRLIYYSQIVNDFQKGDIAEGYSVSREKKESFPLTVTSAQKNPTAFYLCASRLDRFYNSPLHFGNGTRLTVT.

The V and J genes are TRBV27 and TRBJ1-2; TRBD1 matches at 9 bases. Trimming removed 6 bases from V and 4 bases from J; junction bases left unmatched: 9. This CDR3 contains 15 residues. Germline loops: CDR1 MNHEY, CDR2 SMNVEV (reference sequence). CDR3 sequence: CASSWTGVRSYGYTF. CDR3 nucleotides: TGTGCCAGCAGCTGGACAGGGGTGAGGAGCTATGGCTACACCTTC.